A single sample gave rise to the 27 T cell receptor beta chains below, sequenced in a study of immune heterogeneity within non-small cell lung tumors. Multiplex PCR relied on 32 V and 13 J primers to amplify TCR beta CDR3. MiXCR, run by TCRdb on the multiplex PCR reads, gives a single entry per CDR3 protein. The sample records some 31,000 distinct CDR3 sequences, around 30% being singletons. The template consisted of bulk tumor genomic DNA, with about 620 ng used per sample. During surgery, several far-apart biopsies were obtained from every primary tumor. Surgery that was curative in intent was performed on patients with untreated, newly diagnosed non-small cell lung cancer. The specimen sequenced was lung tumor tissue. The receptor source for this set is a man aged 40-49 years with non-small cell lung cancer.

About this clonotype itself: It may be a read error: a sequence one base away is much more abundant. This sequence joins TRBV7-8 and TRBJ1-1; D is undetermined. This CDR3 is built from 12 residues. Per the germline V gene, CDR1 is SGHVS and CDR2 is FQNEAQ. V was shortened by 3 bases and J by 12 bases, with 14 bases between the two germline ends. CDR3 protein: CASSFDERGTFF. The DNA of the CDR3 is TGTGCCAGCAGCTTTGATGAAAGAGGGACTTTCTTT.

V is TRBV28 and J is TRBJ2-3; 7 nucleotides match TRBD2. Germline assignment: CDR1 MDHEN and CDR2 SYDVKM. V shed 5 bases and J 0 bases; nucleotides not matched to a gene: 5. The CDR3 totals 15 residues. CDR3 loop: CASSRHSGSTDTQYF. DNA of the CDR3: TGTGCCAGCAGTAGACATAGCGGGAGCACAGATACGCAGTATTTT.

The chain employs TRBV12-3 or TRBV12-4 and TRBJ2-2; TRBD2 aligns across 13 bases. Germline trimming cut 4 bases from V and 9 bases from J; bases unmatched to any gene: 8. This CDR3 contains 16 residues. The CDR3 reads CASSSRTSGSIWELFF. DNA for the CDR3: TGTGCCAGCAGTTCCCGGACTAGCGGGAGTATCTGGGAGCTGTTTTTT.

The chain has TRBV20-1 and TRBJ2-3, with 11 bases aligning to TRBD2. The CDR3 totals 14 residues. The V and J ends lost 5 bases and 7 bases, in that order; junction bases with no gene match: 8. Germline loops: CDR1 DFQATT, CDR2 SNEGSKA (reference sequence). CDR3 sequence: CSASPSGRTNTQYF. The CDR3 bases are TGCAGTGCTTCTCCTAGCGGGAGGACAAATACGCAGTATTTT.

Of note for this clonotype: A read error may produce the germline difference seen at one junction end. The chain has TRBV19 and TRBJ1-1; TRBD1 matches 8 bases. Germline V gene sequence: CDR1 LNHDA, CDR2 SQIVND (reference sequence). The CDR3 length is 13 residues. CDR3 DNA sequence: TGTGACAGTAAGGGACAGGCTAACACTGAAGCTTTCTTT. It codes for CDSKGQANTEAFF.

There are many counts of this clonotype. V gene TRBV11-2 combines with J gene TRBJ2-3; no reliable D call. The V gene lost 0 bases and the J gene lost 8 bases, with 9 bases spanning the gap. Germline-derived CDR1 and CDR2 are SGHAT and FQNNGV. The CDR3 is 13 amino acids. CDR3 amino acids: CASSLEAASTQYF. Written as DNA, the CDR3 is TGTGCCAGCAGCTTAGAGGCGGCGTCTACGCAGTATTTT.

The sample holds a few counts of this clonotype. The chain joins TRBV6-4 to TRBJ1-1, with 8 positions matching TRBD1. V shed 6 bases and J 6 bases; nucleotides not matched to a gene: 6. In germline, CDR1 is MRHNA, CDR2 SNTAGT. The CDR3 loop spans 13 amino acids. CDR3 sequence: CASRQGGNPEAFF. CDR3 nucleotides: TGTGCCAGCAGACAGGGGGGTAACCCTGAAGCTTTCTTT.

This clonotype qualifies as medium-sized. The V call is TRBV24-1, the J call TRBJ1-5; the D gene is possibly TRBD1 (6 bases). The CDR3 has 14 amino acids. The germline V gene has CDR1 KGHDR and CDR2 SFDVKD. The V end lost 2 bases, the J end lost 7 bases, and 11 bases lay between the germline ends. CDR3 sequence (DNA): TGTGCCACCAGTGATTCAGGGGATTGGCAGCCCCAGCATTTT. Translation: CATSDSGDWQPQHF.

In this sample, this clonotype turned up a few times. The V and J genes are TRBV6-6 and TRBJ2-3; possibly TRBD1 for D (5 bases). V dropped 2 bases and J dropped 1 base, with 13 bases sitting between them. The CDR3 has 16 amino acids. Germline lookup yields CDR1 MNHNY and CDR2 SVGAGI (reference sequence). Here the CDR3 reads CASSYRSGRGTDTQYF. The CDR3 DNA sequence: TGTGCCAGCAGTTACCGGTCAGGGCGCGGCACAGATACGCAGTATTTT.

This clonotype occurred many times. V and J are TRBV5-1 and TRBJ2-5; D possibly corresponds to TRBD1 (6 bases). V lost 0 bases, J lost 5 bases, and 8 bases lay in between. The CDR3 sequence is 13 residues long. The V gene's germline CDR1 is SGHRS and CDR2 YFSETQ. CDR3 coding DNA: TGCGCCAGCAGCTTGGGGACAGCGGAGACCCAGTACTTC. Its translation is CASSLGTAETQYF.

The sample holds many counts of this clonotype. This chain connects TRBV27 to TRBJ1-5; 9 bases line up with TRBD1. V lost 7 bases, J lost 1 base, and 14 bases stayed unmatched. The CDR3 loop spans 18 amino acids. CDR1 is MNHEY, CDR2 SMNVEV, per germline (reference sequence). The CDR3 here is CASIYRQGVSGSNQPQHF. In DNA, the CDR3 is TGTGCCAGCATCTATCGACAGGGGGTGTCGGGGAGCAATCAGCCCCAGCATTTT.

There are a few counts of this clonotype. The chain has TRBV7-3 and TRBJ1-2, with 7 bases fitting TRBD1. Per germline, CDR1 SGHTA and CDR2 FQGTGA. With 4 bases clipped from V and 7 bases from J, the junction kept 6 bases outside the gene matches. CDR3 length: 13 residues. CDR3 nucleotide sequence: TGTGCCAGCAGCTACGACAGGGAGGGTGGCTACACCTTC. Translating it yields CASSYDREGGYTF.

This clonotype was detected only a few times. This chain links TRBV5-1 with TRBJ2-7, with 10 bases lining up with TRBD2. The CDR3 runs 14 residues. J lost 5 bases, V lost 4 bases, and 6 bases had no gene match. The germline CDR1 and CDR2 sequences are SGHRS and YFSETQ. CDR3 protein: CASSRSGGGNEQYF. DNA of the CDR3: TGCGCCAGCAGCCGAAGCGGGGGGGGGAACGAGCAGTACTTC.

The CDR3 protein is CAWSPGGSTDTQYF. CDR3 nucleotide sequence: TGTGCCTGGAGTCCCGGGGGGAGCACAGATACGCAGTATTTT. V is TRBV30 and J is TRBJ2-3; TRBD2 agrees at 7 bases. CDR3 length: 14 amino acids. J was trimmed by 0 bases and V by 2 bases; bases with no gene match: 2. Germline lookup yields CDR1 GTSNPN and CDR2 SVGIG (reference sequence).

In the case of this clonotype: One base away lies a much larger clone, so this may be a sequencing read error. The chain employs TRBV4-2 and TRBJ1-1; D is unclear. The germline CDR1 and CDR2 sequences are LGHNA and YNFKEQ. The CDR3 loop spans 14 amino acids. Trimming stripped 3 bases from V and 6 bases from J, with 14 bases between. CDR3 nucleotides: TGTGCCAGCAGCCACCGGTCAGCCAACCCTGAAGCTTTCTTT. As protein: CASSHRSANPEAFF.

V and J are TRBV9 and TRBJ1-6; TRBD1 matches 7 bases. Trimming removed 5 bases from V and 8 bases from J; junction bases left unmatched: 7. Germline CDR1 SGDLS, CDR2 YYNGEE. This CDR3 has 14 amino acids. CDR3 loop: CASSDGQAYSPLHF. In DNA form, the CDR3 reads TGTGCCAGCAGTGACGGACAGGCGTATTCACCCCTCCACTTT. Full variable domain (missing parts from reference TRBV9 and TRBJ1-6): DSGVTQTPKHLITATGQRVTLRCSPRSGDLSVYWYQQSLDQGLQFLIQYYNGEERAKGNILERFSAQQFPDLHSELNLSSLELGDSALYFCASSDGQAYSPLHFGNGTRLTVT.

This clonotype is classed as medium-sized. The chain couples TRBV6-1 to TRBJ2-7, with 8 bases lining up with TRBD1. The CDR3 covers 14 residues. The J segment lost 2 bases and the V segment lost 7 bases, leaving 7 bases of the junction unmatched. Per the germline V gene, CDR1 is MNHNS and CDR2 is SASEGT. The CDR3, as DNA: TGTGCCAGCAATGTCAGGGGGCGAACCTACGAGCAGTACTTC. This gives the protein CASNVRGRTYEQYF.

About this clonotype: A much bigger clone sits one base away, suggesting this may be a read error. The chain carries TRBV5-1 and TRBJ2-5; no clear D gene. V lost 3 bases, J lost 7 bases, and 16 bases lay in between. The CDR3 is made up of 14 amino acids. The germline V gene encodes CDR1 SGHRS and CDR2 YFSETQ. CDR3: CASSSNGRWATQYF. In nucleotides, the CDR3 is TGCGCCAGCAGCTCCAACGGTAGATGGGCGACCCAGTACTTC.

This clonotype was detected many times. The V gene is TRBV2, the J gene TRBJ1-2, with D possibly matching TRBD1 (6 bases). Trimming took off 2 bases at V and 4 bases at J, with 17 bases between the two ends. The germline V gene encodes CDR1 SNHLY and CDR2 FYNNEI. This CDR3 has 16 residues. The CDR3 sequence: CASSESGSGVPYGYTF. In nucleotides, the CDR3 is TGTGCCAGCAGTGAATCGGGGTCAGGGGTCCCCTATGGCTACACCTTC.

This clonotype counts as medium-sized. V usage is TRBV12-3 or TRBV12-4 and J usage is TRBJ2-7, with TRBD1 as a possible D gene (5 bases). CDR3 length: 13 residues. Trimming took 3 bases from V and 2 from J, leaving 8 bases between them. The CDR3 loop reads CASSFRQTYEQYF. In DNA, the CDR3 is TGTGCCAGCAGTTTTAGACAGACCTACGAGCAGTACTTC.

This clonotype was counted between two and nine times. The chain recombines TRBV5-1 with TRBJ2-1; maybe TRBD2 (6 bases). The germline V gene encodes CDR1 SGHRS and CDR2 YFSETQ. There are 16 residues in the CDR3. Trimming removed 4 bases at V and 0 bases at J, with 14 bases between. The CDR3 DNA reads TGCGCCAGCAGCCCTGGTGGTAGCGGCTCCTACAATGAGCAGTTCTTC. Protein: CASSPGGSGSYNEQFF.

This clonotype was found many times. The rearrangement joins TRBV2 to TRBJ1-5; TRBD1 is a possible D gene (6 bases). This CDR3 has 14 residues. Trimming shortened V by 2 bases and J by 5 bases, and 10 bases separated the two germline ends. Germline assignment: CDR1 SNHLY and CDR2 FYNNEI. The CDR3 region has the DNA TGTGCCAGCAGTGAATTGGGGGGCGATCAGCCCCAGCATTTT. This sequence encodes CASSELGGDQPQHF.

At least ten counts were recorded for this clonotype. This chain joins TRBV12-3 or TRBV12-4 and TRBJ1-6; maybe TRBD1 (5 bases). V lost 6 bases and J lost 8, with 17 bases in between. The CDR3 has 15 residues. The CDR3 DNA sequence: TGTGCCAGCAGGCGGGACCGTGGGGGTTATTCACCCCTCCACTTT. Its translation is CASRRDRGGYSPLHF.

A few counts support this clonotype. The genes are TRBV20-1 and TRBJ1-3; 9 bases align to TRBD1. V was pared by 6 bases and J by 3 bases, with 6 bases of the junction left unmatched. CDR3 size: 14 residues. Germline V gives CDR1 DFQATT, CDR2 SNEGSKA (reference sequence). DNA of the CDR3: TGCAGTGCCCTAGACAGGGGGAATGGAAACACCATATATTTT. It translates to CSALDRGNGNTIYF.

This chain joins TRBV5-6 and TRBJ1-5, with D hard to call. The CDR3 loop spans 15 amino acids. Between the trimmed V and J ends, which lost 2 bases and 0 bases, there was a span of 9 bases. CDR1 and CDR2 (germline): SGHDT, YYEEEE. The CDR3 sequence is CASSLRAFSNQPQHF. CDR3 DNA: TGTGCCAGCAGCTTACGGGCTTTTAGCAATCAGCCCCAGCATTTT.

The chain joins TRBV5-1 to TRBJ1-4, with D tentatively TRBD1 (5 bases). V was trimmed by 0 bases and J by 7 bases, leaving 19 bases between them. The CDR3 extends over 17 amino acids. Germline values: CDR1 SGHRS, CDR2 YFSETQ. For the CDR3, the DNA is TGCGCCAGCAGCTTGGGTGGGGCGTTATCCAATTCTGAAAAACTGTTTTTT. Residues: CASSLGGALSNSEKLFF.

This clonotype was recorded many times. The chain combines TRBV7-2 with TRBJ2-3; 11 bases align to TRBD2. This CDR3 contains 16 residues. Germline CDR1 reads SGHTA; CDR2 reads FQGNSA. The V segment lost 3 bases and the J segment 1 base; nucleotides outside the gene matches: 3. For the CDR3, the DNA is TGTGCCAGCAGCTTTGCTAGCGGGAGGCGCACAGATACGCAGTATTTT. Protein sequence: CASSFASGRRTDTQYF.